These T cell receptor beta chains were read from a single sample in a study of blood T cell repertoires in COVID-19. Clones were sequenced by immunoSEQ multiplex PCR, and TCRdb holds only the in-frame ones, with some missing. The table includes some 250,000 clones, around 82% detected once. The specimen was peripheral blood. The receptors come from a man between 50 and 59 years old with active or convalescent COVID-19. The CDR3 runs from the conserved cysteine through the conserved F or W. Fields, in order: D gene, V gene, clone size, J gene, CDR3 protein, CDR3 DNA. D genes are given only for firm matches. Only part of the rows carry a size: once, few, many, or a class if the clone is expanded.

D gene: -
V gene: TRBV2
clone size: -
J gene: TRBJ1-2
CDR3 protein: CASSEAGREGFYTF
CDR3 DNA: TGTGCCAGCAGTGAAGCGGGCAGGGAAGGATTTTACACCTTC

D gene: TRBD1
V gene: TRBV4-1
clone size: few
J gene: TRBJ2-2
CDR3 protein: CASSQERGQGAGGELFF
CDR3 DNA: TGCGCCAGCAGCCAAGAACGGGGACAGGGGGCTGGCGGGGAGCTGTTTTTT

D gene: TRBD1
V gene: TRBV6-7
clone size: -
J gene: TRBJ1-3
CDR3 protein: CASSYPDRGNTIYF
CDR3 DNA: TGTGCCAGCAGTTATCCGGACAGGGGAAACACCATATATTTT

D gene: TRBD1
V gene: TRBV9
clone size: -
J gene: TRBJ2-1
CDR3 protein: CASSAGRQGPYNEQFF
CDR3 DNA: TGTGCCAGCAGCGCTGGGCGACAGGGCCCCTACAATGAGCAGTTCTTC

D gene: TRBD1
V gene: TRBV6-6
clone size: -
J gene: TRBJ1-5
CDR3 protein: CASSYSGGFQPQHF
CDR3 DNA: TGTGCCAGCAGTTATTCAGGGGGTTTCCAGCCCCAGCATTTT

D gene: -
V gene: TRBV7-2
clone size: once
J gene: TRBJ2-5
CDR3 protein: CASSLDLRGETQYF
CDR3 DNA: TGTGCCAGCAGCTTGGACTTGCGTGGGGAGACCCAGTACTTC

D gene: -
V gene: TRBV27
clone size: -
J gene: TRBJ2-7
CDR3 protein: CASSLVGGAFEQYF
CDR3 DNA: TGTGCCAGCAGTTTGGTTGGGGGGGCTTTCGAGCAGTACTTC

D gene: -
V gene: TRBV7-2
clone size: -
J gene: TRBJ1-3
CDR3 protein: CASSLGSAGNTIYF
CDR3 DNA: TGTGCCAGCAGCTTAGGCTCAGCTGGAAACACCATATATTTT

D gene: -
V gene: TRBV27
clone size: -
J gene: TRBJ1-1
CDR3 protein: CASSYRSGNTEAFF
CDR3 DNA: TGTGCCAGCAGTTACCGCTCAGGGAACACTGAAGCTTTCTTT

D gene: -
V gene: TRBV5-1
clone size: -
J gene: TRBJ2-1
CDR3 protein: CASSLALGSSNEQFF
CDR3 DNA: TGCGCCAGCAGCTTGGCCTTAGGGAGCAGCAATGAGCAGTTCTTC

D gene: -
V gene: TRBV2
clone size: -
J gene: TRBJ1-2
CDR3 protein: CASSSAGGNYGYTF
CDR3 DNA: TGTGCCAGCAGTTCCGCAGGAGGGAACTATGGCTACACCTTC

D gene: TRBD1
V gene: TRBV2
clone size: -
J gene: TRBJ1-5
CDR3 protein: CASSDQTGWQPQHF
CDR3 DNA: TGTGCCAGCAGTGACCAGACAGGGTGGCAGCCCCAGCATTTT

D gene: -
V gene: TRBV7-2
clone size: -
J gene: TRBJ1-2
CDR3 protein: CASSLVEVGYGYTF
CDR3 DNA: TGTGCCAGCAGCTTAGTCGAGGTTGGCTATGGCTACACCTTC

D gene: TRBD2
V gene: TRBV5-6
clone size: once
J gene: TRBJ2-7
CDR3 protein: CASSAGTSGTYEQYF
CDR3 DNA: TGTGCCAGCAGCGCTGGGACTAGCGGGACCTACGAGCAGTACTTC

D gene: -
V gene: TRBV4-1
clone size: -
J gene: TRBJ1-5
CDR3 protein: CASSQDFPRDQPQHF
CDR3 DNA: TGCGCCAGCAGCCAAGATTTCCCACGGGATCAGCCCCAGCATTTT

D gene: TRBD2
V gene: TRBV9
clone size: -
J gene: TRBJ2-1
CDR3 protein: CASSSGLAATYNEQFF
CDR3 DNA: TGTGCCAGCAGCAGTGGACTAGCGGCAACTTACAATGAGCAGTTCTTC

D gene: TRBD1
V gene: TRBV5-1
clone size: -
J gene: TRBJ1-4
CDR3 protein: CASSTDRGGEKLFF
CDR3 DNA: TGCGCCAGCAGCACTGACAGGGGTGGGGAAAAACTGTTTTTT

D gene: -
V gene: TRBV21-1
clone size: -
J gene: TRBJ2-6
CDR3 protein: CASSRPGEPSSGANVLTF
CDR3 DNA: TGTGCCAGCAGCAGACCAGGGGAACCCAGCTCTGGGGCCAACGTCCTGACTTTC

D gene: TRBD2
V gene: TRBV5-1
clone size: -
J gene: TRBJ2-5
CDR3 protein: CASSLGTSGAAQETQYF
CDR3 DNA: TGCGCCAGCAGCTTGGGCACTAGCGGGGCCGCACAAGAGACCCAGTACTTC

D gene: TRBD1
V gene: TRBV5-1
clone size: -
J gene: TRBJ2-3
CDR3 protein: CASSLAGQVSTDTQYF
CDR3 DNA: TGCGCCAGCAGCTTGGCAGGACAGGTTTCCACAGATACGCAGTATTTT

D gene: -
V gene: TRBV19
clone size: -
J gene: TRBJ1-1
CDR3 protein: CASSIAGASTEAFF
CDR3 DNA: TGTGCCAGTAGTATAGCAGGGGCGAGCACTGAAGCTTTCTTT

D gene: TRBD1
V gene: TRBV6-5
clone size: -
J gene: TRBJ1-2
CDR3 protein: CASRREKTGRNGYTF
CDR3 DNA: TGTGCCAGCAGAAGAGAAAAGACAGGGAGGAATGGCTACACCTTC

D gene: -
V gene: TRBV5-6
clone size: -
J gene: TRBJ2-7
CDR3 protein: CASSPRTGTWQYF
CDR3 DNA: TGTGCCAGCAGCCCTAGAACAGGGACCTGGCAGTACTTC

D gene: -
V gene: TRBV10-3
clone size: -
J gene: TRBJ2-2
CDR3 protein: CAISESPRETGELFF
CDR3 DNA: TGTGCCATCAGTGAGTCCCCGAGAGAGACCGGGGAGCTGTTTTTT

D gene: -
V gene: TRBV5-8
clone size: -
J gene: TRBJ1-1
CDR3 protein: CASSFNRDAFF
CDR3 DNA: TGTGCCAGCAGCTTCAACAGGGATGCTTTCTTT

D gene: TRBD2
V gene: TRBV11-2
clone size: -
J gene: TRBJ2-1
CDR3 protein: CASSSSSGLTNEQFF
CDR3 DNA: TGTGCCAGCAGCTCCAGTAGCGGGTTGACCAATGAGCAGTTCTTC

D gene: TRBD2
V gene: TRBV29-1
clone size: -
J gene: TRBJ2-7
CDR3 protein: CSVRRLAGGPYEQYF
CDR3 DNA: TGCAGCGTCCGCCGACTAGCGGGGGGCCCCTACGAGCAGTACTTC

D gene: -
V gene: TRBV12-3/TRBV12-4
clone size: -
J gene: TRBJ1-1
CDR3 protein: CASSLGPEAFF
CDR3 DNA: TGTGCCAGCAGTTTAGGGCCTGAAGCTTTCTTT

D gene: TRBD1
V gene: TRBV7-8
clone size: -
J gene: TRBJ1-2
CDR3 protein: CASPLPGTAYGYTF
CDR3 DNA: TGTGCCAGCCCCCTCCCGGGGACAGCGTATGGCTACACCTTC

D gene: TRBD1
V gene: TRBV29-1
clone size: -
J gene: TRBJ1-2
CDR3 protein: CSVTGEVGYTF
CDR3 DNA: TGCAGCGTTACAGGGGAGGTGGGCTACACCTTC

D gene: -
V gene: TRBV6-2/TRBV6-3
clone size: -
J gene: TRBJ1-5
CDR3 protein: CASSYLGSGNQPQHF
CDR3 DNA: TGTGCCAGCAGTTACTTGGGGAGTGGCAATCAGCCCCAGCATTTT

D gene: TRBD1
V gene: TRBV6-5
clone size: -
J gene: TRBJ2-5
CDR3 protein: CASTPIRDRGETQYF
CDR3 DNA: TGTGCCAGCACCCCGATCCGGGACAGGGGAGAGACCCAGTACTTC

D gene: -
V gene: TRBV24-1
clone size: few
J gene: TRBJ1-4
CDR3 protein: CAPPGLGPEKLFF
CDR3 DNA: TGTGCCCCCCCGGGACTTGGCCCGGAAAAACTGTTTTTT

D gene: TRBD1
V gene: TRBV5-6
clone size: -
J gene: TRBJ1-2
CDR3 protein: CASSLIPGQSFYGYTF
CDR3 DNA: TGTGCCAGCAGCTTGATACCGGGACAGTCGTTCTATGGCTACACCTTC

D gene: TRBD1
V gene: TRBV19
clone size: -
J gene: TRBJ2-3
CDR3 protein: CASSMDRKGDTQYF
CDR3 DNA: TGTGCCAGTAGTATGGACAGGAAAGGGGATACGCAGTATTTT

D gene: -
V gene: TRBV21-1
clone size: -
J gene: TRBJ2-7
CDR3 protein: CASSVRDRGYEQYF
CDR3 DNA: TGTGCCAGCAGCGTCCGGGACAGGGGTTACGAGCAGTACTTC

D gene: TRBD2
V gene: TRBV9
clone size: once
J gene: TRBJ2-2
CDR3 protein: CASGLSGGHGELFF
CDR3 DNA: TGTGCCAGCGGCCTTAGCGGGGGGCACGGGGAGCTGTTTTTT

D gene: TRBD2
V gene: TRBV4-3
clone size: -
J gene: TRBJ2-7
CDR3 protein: CASSQTSLSSYEQYF
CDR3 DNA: TGCGCCAGCAGCCAGACTAGCCTTAGCTCCTACGAGCAGTACTTC

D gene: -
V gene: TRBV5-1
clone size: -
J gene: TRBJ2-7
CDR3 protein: CASSLAGGPEQYF
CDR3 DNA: TGCGCCAGCAGCTTGGCCGGCGGGCCCGAGCAGTACTTC

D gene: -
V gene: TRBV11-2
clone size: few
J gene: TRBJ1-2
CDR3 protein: CASSLAGYYGYTF
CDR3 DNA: TGTGCCAGCAGCTTGGCAGGGTATTATGGCTACACCTTC

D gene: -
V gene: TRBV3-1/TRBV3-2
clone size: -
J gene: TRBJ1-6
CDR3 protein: CASRLTGNNSPLHF
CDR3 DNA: TGTGCCAGCAGATTGACGGGAAATAATTCACCCCTCCACTTT

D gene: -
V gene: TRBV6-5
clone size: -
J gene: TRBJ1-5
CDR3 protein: CASTPGDLNQPQHF
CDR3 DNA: TGTGCCAGCACTCCAGGGGATCTCAATCAGCCCCAGCATTTT

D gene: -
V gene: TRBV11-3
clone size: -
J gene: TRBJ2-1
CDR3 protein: CASSQTYNEQFF
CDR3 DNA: TGTGCCAGCAGCCAAACCTACAATGAGCAGTTCTTC

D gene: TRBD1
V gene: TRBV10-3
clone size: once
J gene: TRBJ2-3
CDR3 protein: CATWRGQGLDTQYF
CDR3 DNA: TGTGCCACCTGGCGGGGACAGGGGTTAGATACGCAGTATTTT

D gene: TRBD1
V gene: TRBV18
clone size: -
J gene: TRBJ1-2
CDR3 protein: CASSREDRALPGDDGYTF
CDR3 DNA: TGTGCCAGCTCACGCGAGGACAGGGCTCTTCCTGGGGACGATGGCTACACCTTC

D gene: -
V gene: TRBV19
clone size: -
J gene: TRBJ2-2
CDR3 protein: CASSGGHANTGELFF
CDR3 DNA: TGTGCCAGTAGTGGGGGACACGCGAACACCGGGGAGCTGTTTTTT

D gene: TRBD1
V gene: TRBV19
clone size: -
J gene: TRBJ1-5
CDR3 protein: CASSMGQRNQPQHF
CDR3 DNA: TGTGCCAGTAGTATGGGACAGCGCAATCAGCCCCAGCATTTT

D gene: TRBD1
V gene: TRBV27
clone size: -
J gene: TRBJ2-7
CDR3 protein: CASSLTGRGRLYEQYF
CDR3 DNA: TGTGCCAGCAGTTTAACGGGCAGGGGGCGCTTATACGAGCAGTACTTC

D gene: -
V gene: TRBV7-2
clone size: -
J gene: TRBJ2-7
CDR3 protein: CASSPATNEQYF
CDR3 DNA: TGTGCCAGCAGCCCTGCTACCAACGAGCAGTACTTC

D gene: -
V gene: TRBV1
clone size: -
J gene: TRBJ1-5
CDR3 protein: CTSSQRTGGTNQPQHF
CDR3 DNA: TGCACCAGCAGCCAACGAACAGGGGGCACCAATCAGCCCCAGCATTTT

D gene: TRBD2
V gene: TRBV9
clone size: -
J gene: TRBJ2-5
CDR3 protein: CASSEGTSGGEETQYF
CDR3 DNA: TGTGCCAGCAGCGAGGGGACTAGCGGGGGTGAGGAGACCCAGTACTTC

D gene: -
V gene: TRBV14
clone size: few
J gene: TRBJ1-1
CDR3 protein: CASSQDKGNLNTEAFF
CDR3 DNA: TGTGCCAGCAGCCAAGATAAGGGGAACTTGAACACTGAAGCTTTCTTT